Following are 29 T cell receptor beta chains from one sample sequenced in a study of CD8 T cells in Susac syndrome. Reverse transcription used about 0.5 to 1 ug RNA and random hexamers. Each CDR3 protein is one row after TCRdb ran MiXCR on the immunoSEQ multiplex PCR reads. The sample has around 150,000 distinct CDR3 sequences, approximately 92% seen once. The material sequenced was CD4+ T cells from PBMCs. Source of these receptors: a human donor in good health.

J is TRBJ2-6 and V is TRBV5-1, with unresolved D. V lost 0 bases and J 0 bases, leaving 7 bases between the germline ends. From germline, CDR1 is SGHRS and CDR2 YFSETQ. This CDR3 comprises 16 residues. The CDR3 DNA follows: TGCGCCAGCAGCTTGGACCGTTCCTCTGGGGCCAACGTCCTGACTTTC. Encoded protein: CASSLDRSSGANVLTF.

This clonotype appeared once. The rearrangement joins TRBV7-2 to TRBJ1-1; no firm D call. V lost 4 bases and J 1 base, leaving 7 bases between the germline ends. Germline loops: CDR1 SGHTA, CDR2 FQGNSA. This CDR3 region has 13 residues. The CDR3 nucleotides read TGTGCCAGCAGCTGGACCACGAACACTGAAGCTTTCTTT. Residues: CASSWTTNTEAFF.

The chain employs TRBV5-1 and TRBJ1-5; D may be TRBD1 (5 bases). Trimming removed 4 bases from V and 3 bases from J, with 11 bases in between. CDR1 and CDR2 from the germline V gene are SGHRS and YFSETQ. CDR3 length: 14 amino acids. The CDR3 protein is CASSTGTDNQPQHF. For the CDR3, the DNA is TGCGCCAGCAGCACCGGGACGGACAATCAGCCCCAGCATTTT.

V is TRBV6-1 and J is TRBJ2-7, with 9 bases matching TRBD2. Trimming took 5 bases from V and 6 from J; bases not matched to a gene: 14. Germline V gene sequence: CDR1 MNHNS, CDR2 SASEGT. The CDR3 spans 16 residues. The DNA for the CDR3 is TGTGCCAGCAGTCGGGCTAGCGGGGAAAGAGTTCCCGAGCAGTACTTC. Its protein product is CASSRASGERVPEQYF.

This sequence joins TRBV20-1 and TRBJ2-2, with D possibly called TRBD1 or TRBD2 (5 bases each). V was shortened by 3 bases and J by 0 bases, with 14 bases between the two germline ends. Germline V gene data show CDR1 as DFQATT and CDR2 as SNEGSKA (reference sequence). The CDR3 is 16 residues long. CDR3 in amino acids: CSARSMRGSNTGELFF. The CDR3 nucleotides are TGCAGTGCTAGGTCTATGAGGGGATCGAACACCGGGGAGCTGTTTTTT.

The rearrangement uses TRBV30 and TRBJ2-3; tentatively, D is TRBD2 (7 bases). V was clipped by 1 base and J by 5 bases, with 10 bases between them. Germline loops: CDR1 GTSNPN, CDR2 SVGIG (reference sequence). This CDR3 has 13 residues. CDR3 loop: CAWSGRGGDTQYF. DNA of the CDR3: TGTGCCTGGAGTGGTAGGGGGGGAGATACGCAGTATTTT.

The chain couples TRBV3-1 to TRBJ1-1; D uncertain. Germline lookup yields CDR1 LGHDT and CDR2 YNNKEL (reference sequence). This CDR3 comprises 14 residues. V lost 0 bases to trimming and J lost 5 bases, with 10 bases between them. CDR3: CASSQEGMSTEAFF. The CDR3 DNA follows: TGTGCCAGCAGCCAAGAGGGGATGAGTACTGAAGCTTTCTTT.

This clonotype came up once. The chain recombines TRBV29-1 with TRBJ1-1; D might be TRBD1 (5 bases). This CDR3 contains 15 residues. Per germline, CDR1 SQVTM and CDR2 ANQGSEA. Trimming cost V 6 bases and J 1 base, with 18 bases left between them. Here the CDR3 DNA reads TGCAGCGTCGAACAGTTTGAGGGGCCGAACACTGAAGCTTTCTTT. Translation gives CSVEQFEGPNTEAFF.

This chain joins TRBV29-1 and TRBJ2-2; 7 nucleotides agree with TRBD1. CDR1 SQVTM and CDR2 ANQGSEA come from the germline V gene. This CDR3 has 13 amino acids. V lost 7 bases, J lost 2 bases, and 4 bases stayed unmatched. The CDR3: CSGGTANTGELFF. The CDR3 DNA is TGCAGCGGTGGGACAGCCAACACCGGGGAGCTGTTTTTT.

V gene TRBV2 combines with J gene TRBJ1-5, with unresolved D. Trimming removed 1 base from V and 1 base from J, with 14 bases in between. The CDR3 runs 17 residues. Germline CDR1 reads SNHLY; CDR2 reads FYNNEI. CDR3 sequence reads: CASSEVWPRSSNQPQHF. Here the CDR3 DNA reads TGTGCCAGCAGTGAAGTATGGCCGCGGTCGAGCAATCAGCCCCAGCATTTT.

This chain joins TRBV5-1 and TRBJ2-2; D uncertain. The CDR3 runs 14 residues. The V gene lost 9 bases and the J gene lost 4 bases, with 16 bases spanning the gap. Per the germline V gene, CDR1 is SGHRS and CDR2 is YFSETQ. CDR3 coding DNA: TGCGCCACCGCCAACCAGGACCCCACCGGGGAGCTGTTTTTT. It is translated as CATANQDPTGELFF.

The V and J genes are TRBV7-2 and TRBJ1-2; unclear D gene. The CDR3 is 14 residues long. With 3 bases removed from V and 4 bases from J, the gap between germline ends came to 12 bases. In germline, CDR1 is SGHTA, CDR2 FQGNSA. DNA for the CDR3: TGTGCCAGCAGCTTCCCAATGTGGACCTATGGCTACACCTTC. This gives the protein CASSFPMWTYGYTF.

This chain links TRBV20-1 with TRBJ1-1; unclear D gene. V was shortened by 7 bases and J by 0 bases, with 12 bases between the two germline ends. Germline loops: CDR1 DFQATT, CDR2 SNEGSKA (reference sequence). There are 13 residues in the CDR3. The CDR3 DNA sequence: TGCAGTGGAGCGGCAGACATGAACACTGAAGCTTTCTTT. Its translation is CSGAADMNTEAFF.

This chain connects TRBV5-6 to TRBJ1-2; the match to TRBD1 covers 8 bases. Germline V gene data show CDR1 as SGHDT and CDR2 as YYEEEE. The CDR3 totals 13 residues. The trim removed 3 bases at V and 4 bases at J, leaving 2 bases unmatched. DNA for the CDR3: TGTGCCAGCAGCTACGGACAGGGCTATGGCTACACCTTC. Amino acids: CASSYGQGYGYTF.

This clonotype was counted a few times. The V call is TRBV2, the J call TRBJ2-2, with no clear D. The germline CDR1 and CDR2 sequences are SNHLY and FYNNEI. The CDR3 has 13 residues. V dropped 5 bases and J dropped 5 bases, with 9 bases sitting between them. CDR3 region: CASSPLGTGELFF. The DNA for the CDR3 is TGTGCCAGCAGTCCGCTGGGGACCGGGGAGCTGTTTTTT.

This chain links TRBV4-1 with TRBJ1-1; no clear D gene. Between the trimmed V and J ends, which lost 4 bases and 5 bases, there was a span of 17 bases. Germline V gene sequence: CDR1 MGHRA, CDR2 YSYEKL. CDR3 size: 15 residues. The chain's CDR3 is CASSRPDGMGTEAFF. CDR3 nucleotide sequence: TGCGCCAGCAGCCGCCCGGACGGAATGGGGACTGAAGCTTTCTTT.

The chain uses TRBV5-1 and TRBJ2-1, with D unclear. This CDR3 contains 15 residues. V dropped 0 bases and J dropped 12 bases, with 19 bases sitting between them. Germline CDR1 is SGHRS and CDR2 is YFSETQ. The CDR3: CASSLGSSDYARQFF. The CDR3 region has the DNA TGCGCCAGCAGCTTGGGAAGTTCGGATTACGCTCGGCAGTTCTTC.

The V and J genes are TRBV12-3 or TRBV12-4 and TRBJ2-1; perhaps TRBD2 as D (6 bases). The V end was cut by 7 bases, the J end by 6 bases, with 19 bases between. The CDR3 loop spans 15 amino acids. CDR3 nucleotides: TGTGCCAGCAACGGGCGGGGTACTCACCTCAATGAGCAGTTCTTC. It encodes CASNGRGTHLNEQFF.

The J gene is TRBJ2-7, the V gene TRBV7-8; D may match TRBD1 or TRBD2 (7 bases each). The CDR3 spans 13 residues. Trimming took 10 bases from V and 6 from J, leaving 19 bases between them. Germline CDR1 is SGHVS and CDR2 is FQNEAQ. This CDR3 reads CATTGRGQSEQYF. The CDR3 DNA follows: TGTGCCACAACGGGGAGGGGGCAGAGCGAGCAGTACTTC.

The V gene is TRBV7-2, the J gene TRBJ2-7, with 7 bases fitting TRBD2. Germline V gives CDR1 SGHTA, CDR2 FQGNSA. Trimming at V came to 0 bases and at J to 3 bases, leaving 2 bases not matched to a gene. The CDR3 is 14 residues long. The CDR3 DNA reads TGTGCCAGCAGCTTAGCCCGGGGGGTCTACGAGCAGTACTTC. Translating it yields CASSLARGVYEQYF.

This chain uses TRBV20-1 with TRBJ2-1; TRBD1 matches at 9 bases. CDR3 size: 14 residues. CDR1 and CDR2 (germline): DFQATT, SNEGSKA (reference sequence). J was trimmed by 8 bases and V by 5 bases; bases with no gene match: 10. The CDR3 DNA sequence: TGCAGTGCTCGGGACAGGGTTAAGTTGGATGAGCAGTTCTTC. This codes for CSARDRVKLDEQFF.

V is TRBV19 and J is TRBJ2-7, with 7 bases aligning to TRBD1. This CDR3 spans 15 amino acids. CDR1 is LNHDA, CDR2 SQIVND, per germline (reference sequence). J gave up 0 bases and V 3 bases, and 5 bases lay outside the gene matches. CDR3 DNA sequence: TGTGCCAGTAGTATGAGAGACAGGGACTCCTACGAGCAGTACTTC. This translates into CASSMRDRDSYEQYF. Full variable domain (missing parts from reference TRBV19 and TRBJ2-7): DGGITQSPKYLFRKEGQNVTLSCEQNLNHDAMYWYRQDPGQGLRLIYYSQIVNDFQKGDIAEGYSVSREKKESFPLTVTSAQKNPTAFYLCASSMRDRDSYEQYFGPGTRLTVT.

The chain recombines TRBV29-1 with TRBJ1-2; weak D call: TRBD1 (6 bases). Trimming left V 5 bases short and J 0 bases short, with 13 bases between. This CDR3 is 14 amino acids long. The germline V gene has CDR1 SQVTM and CDR2 ANQGSEA. DNA for the CDR3: TGCAGCGTTAACGAACAGGGCACTAACTATGGCTACACCTTC. Translation gives CSVNEQGTNYGYTF.

The chain carries TRBV6-2 or TRBV6-3 and TRBJ1-6, with D tentatively TRBD1 (5 bases). Germline V CDR1 and CDR2: MNHEY, SVGEGT. Between the trimmed V and J ends, which lost 3 bases and 7 bases, there was a span of 13 bases. The CDR3 is made up of 15 amino acids. CDR3 sequence: CASSYRGAGNSPLHF. CDR3 nucleotide sequence: TGTGCCAGCAGTTATCGCGGGGCGGGGAATTCACCCCTCCACTTT.

This chain's CDR3 is CASSREQGAWTGELFF. The CDR3, as DNA: TGTGCCAGCAGCCGTGAGCAGGGGGCATGGACCGGGGAGCTGTTTTTT. The rearrangement joins TRBV3-1 to TRBJ2-2; 8 nucleotides match TRBD1. CDR1 is LGHDT and CDR2 is YNNKEL in the germline V gene (reference sequence). V lost 4 bases to trimming and J lost 5 bases; unmatched junction nucleotides: 9. There are 16 residues in the CDR3.

The chain couples TRBV23-1 to TRBJ1-5, with 7 bases lining up with TRBD1. TRBV23-1 belongs to the ORF category, with a function that is uncertain. The junction had 9 bases not matched to a gene; V was cut back by 3 bases and J by 7 bases. The CDR3 is 15 amino acids. Here the CDR3 DNA reads TGCGCCAGCAGTCAGTTAAACAGGGGAGGCCAGCCCCAGCATTTT. This codes for CASSQLNRGGQPQHF.

The chain employs TRBV3-1 and TRBJ2-7, with 10 bases lining up with TRBD2. The CDR3 is 14 amino acids. Germline V gene lookup returns CDR1 LGHDT and CDR2 YNNKEL (reference sequence). V dropped 1 base and J dropped 5; count of bases not matched to a gene: 2. The CDR3: CASSQVAGGNEQYF. The DNA for the CDR3 is TGTGCCAGCAGCCAAGTAGCGGGGGGAAACGAGCAGTACTTC.

The V call is TRBV4-2, the J call TRBJ2-1; 8 nucleotides line up with TRBD2. Germline V gene sequence: CDR1 LGHNA, CDR2 YNFKEQ. This CDR3 has 20 amino acids. The ends lost 0 bases at V and 0 bases at J; junction bases unmatched: 13. For the CDR3, the DNA is TGTGCCAGCAGCCAAGAGAGTCTAGCGGGCCCCAGGGGCTCCTACAATGAGCAGTTCTTC. Translating gives CASSQESLAGPRGSYNEQFF.

The chain carries TRBV29-1 and TRBJ2-1; no clear D. V was shortened by 0 bases and J by 6 bases, with 12 bases between the two germline ends. The CDR3 is 14 amino acids. The V gene's germline CDR1 is SQVTM and CDR2 ANQGSEA. CDR3 DNA: TGCAGCGTTGAAGATAGTGTCACCATCAATGAGCAGTTCTTC. This translates into CSVEDSVTINEQFF.